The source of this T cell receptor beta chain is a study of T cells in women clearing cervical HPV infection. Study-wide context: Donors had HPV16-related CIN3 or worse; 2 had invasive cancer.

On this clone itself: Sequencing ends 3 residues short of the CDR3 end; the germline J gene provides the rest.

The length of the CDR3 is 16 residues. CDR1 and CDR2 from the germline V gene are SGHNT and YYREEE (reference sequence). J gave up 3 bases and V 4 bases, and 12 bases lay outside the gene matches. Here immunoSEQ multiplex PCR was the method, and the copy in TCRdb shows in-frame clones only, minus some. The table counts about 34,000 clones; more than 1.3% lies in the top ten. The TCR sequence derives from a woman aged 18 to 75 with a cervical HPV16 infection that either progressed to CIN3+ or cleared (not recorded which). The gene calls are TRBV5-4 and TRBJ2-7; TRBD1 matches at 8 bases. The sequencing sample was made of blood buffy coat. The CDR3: CASSVNHGTGDYEQYF. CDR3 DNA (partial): TGTGCCAGCAGCGTGAACCACGGGACAGGTGACTACGAG.